This is a list of T cell receptor beta chains from one sample in a study of blood T cell repertoires in COVID-19. Some clones are missing from TCRdb's copy, which holds only in-frame ones; the method was immunoSEQ multiplex PCR. The sample records hundreds of thousands of clones, about 86% being singletons. Sequencing was done on a sample of PBMCs or T cells enriched from blood (not recorded which). The receptors originated from a woman aged 50 to 60 who had recovered from COVID-19. Both conserved end residues are trimmed from each CDR3.

>TRBV4-1
ASSQARGANTGELF
>TRBV29-1
SVMKGGQVYGYT
>TRBV7-2
ASSFRGSSYNEQF
>TRBV5-4
ASSLGGTGSSPLH
>TRBV28
ASSLWSGRITEAF
>TRBV19
ASSHPGQANYGYT
>TRBV4-1
ASSQDPGGGNQPQH
>TRBV7-6
ASSRTYSNQPQH
>TRBV10-3
AISESRQGGGYT
>TRBV5-1
ASSPLAGGPQETQY
>TRBV23-1
ASEGQVNQPQH
>TRBV20-1
SASPGSNQPQH
>TRBV5-1
ASSPGVPGTVNTEAF
>TRBV19
ACPHPGPDNSPLH
>TRBV7-6
ASSLERASTEAF
>TRBV3-1/TRBV3-2
ASSQSTGQLF
>TRBV7-9
ASSLARVDYT
>TRBV29-1
SVRQGATEAF
>TRBV24-1
ATSYEGPGGELF
>TRBV7-9
ASTRTGNNYGYT
>TRBV7-2
ASRQGQGHEQF
>TRBV30
ACPRGGSNYGYT
>TRBV6-5
ASKGYREGEAF
>TRBV5-6
ASSPMGSGGYYNEQF
>TRBV7-2
ASRLTPGNQETQY
>TRBV20-1
SAIKGEMAF
>TRBV18
ASSPGGPEAF
>TRBV18
ASSLDGSTEAF
>TRBV7-8
ASSLGAGAVGEKLF
>TRBV19
ASSKGWGADKNIQY
>TRBV4-1
ASSQRQGSTGELF
>TRBV18
ASSPRDIGEQF
>TRBV18
ASSPGQTADTTEAF
>TRBV7-6
ASSFGPENTEAF
>TRBV25-1
ASTPWGVDEKLF
>TRBV4-1
ASSRERGNQPQH
>TRBV9
ASSGRDGELF
>TRBV9
ASSVAPSGGHYNEQF
>TRBV27
ASSQSNRGSNYGYT
>TRBV19
ASSATVQETQY
>TRBV11-2
ASSLDRGGDTEAF